What follows is one T cell receptor (beta chain) and its context. In blood CD8+ and CD4+ T cells, TCR beta underwent sequencing. While CD8+ and CD4+ T cells were isolated negatively, TEMRA cells were enriched by FACS. This specimen comes from a study of CD8 T cells in Susac syndrome. Random hexamers primed reverse transcription of about 0.5 to 1 ug RNA. An immunoSEQ multiplex PCR generated amplified TCR beta CDR3 products spanning 54 Vbeta and 13 Jbeta. In TCRdb, the immunoSEQ multiplex PCR reads were re-called with MiXCR into one record per CDR3 protein. Of 150,000 to 200,000 distinct CDR3 sequences in the sample, about 93% are singletons; the top ten hold more than 0.11%. In germline, CDR1 is SNHLY, CDR2 FYNNEI. The CDR3 spans 14 residues. Between the trimmed V and J ends, which lost 6 bases and 2 bases, there was a span of 13 bases.

The receptor's source is a human donor in good health. Sequencing was performed on CD4+ T cells from PBMCs. The V gene is TRBV2, the J gene TRBJ1-1; tentatively, D is TRBD1 (5 bases). The CDR3 DNA is TGTGCCAGCAGGAAAGAGACAGATAACACTGAAGCTTTCTTT. Translated, it gives CASRKETDNTEAFF.